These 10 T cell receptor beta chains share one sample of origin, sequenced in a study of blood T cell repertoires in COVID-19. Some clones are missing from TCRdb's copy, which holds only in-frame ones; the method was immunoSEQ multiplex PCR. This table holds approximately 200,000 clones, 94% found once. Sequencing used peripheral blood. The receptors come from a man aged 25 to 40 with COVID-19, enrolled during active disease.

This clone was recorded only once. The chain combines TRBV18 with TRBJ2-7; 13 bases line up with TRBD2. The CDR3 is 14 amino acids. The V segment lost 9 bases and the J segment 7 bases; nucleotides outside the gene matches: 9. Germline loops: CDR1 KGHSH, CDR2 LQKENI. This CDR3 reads CASDGGLAGVEQYF. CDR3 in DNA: TGTGCCAGTGACGGCGGACTAGCGGGGGTTGAGCAGTACTTC.

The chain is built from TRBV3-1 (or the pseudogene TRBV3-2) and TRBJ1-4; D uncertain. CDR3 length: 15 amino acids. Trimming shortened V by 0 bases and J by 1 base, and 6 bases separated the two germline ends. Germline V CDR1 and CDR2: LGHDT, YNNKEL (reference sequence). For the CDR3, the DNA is TGTGCCAGCAGCCAAGACCGGGGAACTAATGAAAAACTGTTTTTT. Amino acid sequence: CASSQDRGTNEKLFF.

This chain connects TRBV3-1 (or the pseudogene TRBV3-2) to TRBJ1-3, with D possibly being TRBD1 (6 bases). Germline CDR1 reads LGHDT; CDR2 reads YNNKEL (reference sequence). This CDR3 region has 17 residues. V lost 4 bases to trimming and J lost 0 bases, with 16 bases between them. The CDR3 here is CASSPHSTGYSGNTIYF. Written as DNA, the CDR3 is TGTGCCAGCAGCCCTCATTCGACAGGCTACTCTGGAAACACCATATATTTT.

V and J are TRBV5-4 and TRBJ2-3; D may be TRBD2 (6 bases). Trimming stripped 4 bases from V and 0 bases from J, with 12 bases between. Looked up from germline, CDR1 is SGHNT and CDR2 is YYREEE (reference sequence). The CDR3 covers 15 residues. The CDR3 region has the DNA TGTGCCAGCAGCAACCGGGGGTTAAGCACAGATACGCAGTATTTT. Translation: CASSNRGLSTDTQYF.

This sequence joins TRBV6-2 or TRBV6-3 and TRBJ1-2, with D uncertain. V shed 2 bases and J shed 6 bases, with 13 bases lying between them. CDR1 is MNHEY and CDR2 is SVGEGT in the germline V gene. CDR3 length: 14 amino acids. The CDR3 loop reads CASSYNPGRDGYTF. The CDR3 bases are TGTGCCAGCAGTTACAATCCCGGGAGGGATGGCTACACCTTC.

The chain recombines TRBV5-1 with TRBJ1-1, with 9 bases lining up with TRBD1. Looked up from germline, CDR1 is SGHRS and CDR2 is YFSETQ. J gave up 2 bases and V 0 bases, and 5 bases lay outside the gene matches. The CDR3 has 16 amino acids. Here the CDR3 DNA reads TGCGCCAGCAGCTTGGCAACAGGGGGCCTAAACACTGAAGCTTTCTTT. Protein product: CASSLATGGLNTEAFF.

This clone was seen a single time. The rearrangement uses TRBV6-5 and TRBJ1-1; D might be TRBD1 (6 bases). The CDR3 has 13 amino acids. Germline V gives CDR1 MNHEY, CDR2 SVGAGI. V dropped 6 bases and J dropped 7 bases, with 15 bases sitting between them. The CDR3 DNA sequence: TGTGCCAGCAGCAGAGGGTGGGGGCGTGAAGCTTTCTTT. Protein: CASSRGWGREAFF.

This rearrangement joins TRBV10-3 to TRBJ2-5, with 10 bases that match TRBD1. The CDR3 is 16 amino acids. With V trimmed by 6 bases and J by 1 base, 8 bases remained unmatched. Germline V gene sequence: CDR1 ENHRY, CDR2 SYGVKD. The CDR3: CAIRRDRGSTQETQYF. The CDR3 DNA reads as TGTGCCATCAGACGGGACAGGGGAAGTACCCAAGAGACCCAGTACTTC.

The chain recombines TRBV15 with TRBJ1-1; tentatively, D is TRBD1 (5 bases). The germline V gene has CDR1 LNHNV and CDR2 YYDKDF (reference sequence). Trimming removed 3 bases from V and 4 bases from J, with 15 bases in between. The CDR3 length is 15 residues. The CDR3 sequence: CATSRMPGESTEAFF. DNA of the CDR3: TGTGCCACCAGCAGGATGCCGGGGGAGAGCACTGAAGCTTTCTTT.

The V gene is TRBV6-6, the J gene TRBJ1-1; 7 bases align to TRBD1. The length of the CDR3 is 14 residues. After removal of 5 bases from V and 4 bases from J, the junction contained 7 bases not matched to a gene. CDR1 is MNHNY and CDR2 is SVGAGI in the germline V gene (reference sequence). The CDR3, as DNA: TGTGCCAGCAGTATGCAGGGGGAAGTCACTGAAGCTTTCTTT. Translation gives CASSMQGEVTEAFF.